In this sample, the clone carrying this T cell receptor (beta chain) turned up once. As yet, its antigen is unknown. This sample was taken from a study of cytomegalovirus exposure and HLA in healthy donors. V trimming: 2 bases; J trimming: 7 bases; junction bases outside the gene matches: 13. CDR1 and CDR2 from the germline V gene are MDHEN and SYDVKM. This CDR3 is built from 18 residues. Study results and limitations: A missense variant in DCLRE1C was later tied to TCR beta V- and J-gene trimming.

The primer mix had 60 Vbeta and 13 Jbeta primers. The protocol was immunoSEQ multiplex PCR, while the TCRdb copy is restricted to in-frame clones and leaves out a portion. The sample consists of 180,000 or so clones, 70% to 90% of them appearing once. This receptor was obtained from a woman between 18 and 29 years old in good health and CMV-seronegative. The sequencing input was PBMCs. The chain links TRBV28 to TRBJ2-2; 10 nucleotides agree with TRBD1. The DNA for the CDR3 is TGTGCCAGCAGTTTAGTTACGGGACAGGGGTTTGGTGGCGGGGAGCTGTTTTTT. Residues: CASSLVTGQGFGGGELFF.